This T cell receptor (beta chain) was observed in a study of T cell responses to AZD1222 COVID-19 vaccine. Turning to the study itself: Samples with a second dose at about 4 or about 12 weeks were pooled together. Study-level results: White British people made up most donors, females outnumbered males, and clonal diversity was possibly underestimated.

The assay was immunoSEQ multiplex PCR, and TCRdb's table has in-frame clones only and misses some. Among roughly 100,000 clones listed, about nine tenths were seen once. Trimming cost V 1 base and J 8 bases, with 14 bases left between them. CDR3 length equals 14 residues. Germline CDR1 and CDR2: MGHRA and YSYEKL. In regard to this clone: Its antigen is currently unknown.

The receptor comes from an adult in good health. The source material was peripheral blood, sampled on day 0 of AZD1222 vaccination. The J gene is TRBJ1-2, the V gene TRBV4-1, with D possibly matching TRBD1 (6 bases). The CDR3 reads CASSQATGRDGYTF. CDR3 nucleotide sequence: TGCGCCAGCAGCCAAGCTACAGGGCGAGACGGCTACACCTTC.